The 18 T cell receptor beta chains given below trace back to one sample, sequenced in a study of T cell changes during pregnancy in multiple sclerosis. Only in-frame clones appear in the TCRdb table, and some are missing; sequencing was by immunoSEQ multiplex PCR. The table records 50,000 to 65,000 clones, under 95% of them present only once. The specimen was peripheral blood, collected in the second trimester of pregnancy. These receptors were collected from a female donor with multiple sclerosis, enrolled in a pregnancy study.

The chain couples TRBV18 to TRBJ2-2, with 13 bases fitting TRBD2. The CDR3 has 15 amino acids. Germline V gives CDR1 KGHSH, CDR2 LQKENI. J gave up 4 bases and V 6 bases, and 2 bases lay outside the gene matches. The CDR3 nucleotides read TGTGCCAGCTCCGGACTAGCGGGAGCCACCGGGGAGCTGTTTTTT. This translates into CASSGLAGATGELFF.

The rearrangement joins TRBV4-1 to TRBJ1-2, with 11 positions matching TRBD1. Trimming cost V 1 base and J 2 bases; bases outside gene matches: 3. The germline gives CDR1 MGHRA, CDR2 YSYEKL. The length of the CDR3 is 16 residues. The CDR3 reads CASSQAWTGGNYGYTF. The CDR3 coding sequence is TGCGCCAGCAGCCAAGCTTGGACAGGGGGCAACTATGGCTACACCTTC.

This clone was observed a single time. The chain has TRBV4-1 and TRBJ1-5, with 8 bases lining up with TRBD1. Germline CDR1 and CDR2: MGHRA and YSYEKL. The J segment lost 9 bases and the V segment lost 4 bases, leaving 11 bases of the junction unmatched. CDR3 size: 15 residues. DNA of the CDR3: TGCGCCAGCAGCCCCGGACAGGGTGAGGGGTGGCCCCAGCATTTT. Its translation: CASSPGQGEGWPQHF.

The chain carries TRBV5-6 and TRBJ2-5; TRBD1 matches at 9 bases. CDR3 size: 14 residues. Trimming cost V 4 bases and J 1 base; bases outside gene matches: 2. In germline, CDR1 is SGHDT, CDR2 YYEEEE. The DNA of the CDR3 is TGTGCCAGCAGCCAGGGACAGGGCCAAGAGACCCAGTACTTC. Translating gives CASSQGQGQETQYF.

The rearrangement links TRBV19 to TRBJ2-1; D might be TRBD2 (5 bases). This CDR3 region has 14 residues. The germline CDR1 and CDR2 sequences are LNHDA and SQIVND (reference sequence). DNA for the CDR3: TGTGCAACGCAGAGGGCAGACACCTACAATGAGCAGTTCTTC. This sequence encodes CATQRADTYNEQFF.

This chain connects TRBV27 to TRBJ1-1; 9 bases align to TRBD1. Trimming took 1 base from V and 5 from J; bases not matched to a gene: 5. Germline-derived CDR1 and CDR2 are MNHEY and SMNVEV (reference sequence). The CDR3 is 15 amino acids. The CDR3 is CASSLFWTGATEAFF. CDR3 DNA sequence: TGTGCCAGCAGTTTATTCTGGACAGGGGCAACTGAAGCTTTCTTT.

The rearrangement links TRBV5-1 to TRBJ2-5, with a possible D match to TRBD2 (5 bases). The V gene lost 2 bases and the J gene lost 5 bases, with 13 bases spanning the gap. Germline V lookup: CDR1 SGHRS, CDR2 YFSETQ. The CDR3 is 14 residues long. CDR3 amino acids: CASSFGGGGETQYF. CDR3 nucleotide sequence: TGCGCCAGCAGCTTCGGCGGAGGTGGTGAGACCCAGTACTTC.

For the CDR3, the DNA is TGTGCCAGCTCTCCTAACAGGGGGAACACTGAAGCTTTCTTT. Translation: CASSPNRGNTEAFF. The J gene is TRBJ1-1, the V gene TRBV18; 7 bases agree with TRBD1. V gave up 6 bases and J gave up 1 base; unmatched junction bases: 5. The germline V gene has CDR1 KGHSH and CDR2 LQKENI. This CDR3 has 14 amino acids.

This rearrangement joins TRBV9 to TRBJ2-1, with TRBD2 matching 8 bases. Trimming cost V 1 base and J 0 bases; bases outside gene matches: 15. Germline CDR1 and CDR2: SGDLS and YYNGEE. This CDR3 region has 20 residues. CDR3 coding DNA: TGTGCCAGCAGCGTACCAAGGGAGGCTAGCGGGTTTAGCTCCTACAATGAGCAGTTCTTC. This encodes CASSVPREASGFSSYNEQFF.

This rearrangement joins TRBV27 to TRBJ2-7; TRBD1 is a possible D gene (7 bases). The germline CDR1 and CDR2 sequences are MNHEY and SMNVEV (reference sequence). This CDR3 spans 15 amino acids. V lost 2 bases and J lost 2, with 13 bases in between. The CDR3 protein is CASSLGQGGPYEQYF. The CDR3 DNA sequence: TGTGCCAGCAGTTTAGGCCAGGGGGGCCCCTACGAGCAGTACTTC.

The chain uses TRBV4-1 and TRBJ1-2, with 8 bases that match TRBD1. The CDR3 contains 14 residues. The ends lost 4 bases at V and 6 bases at J; junction bases unmatched: 7. Germline CDR1 reads MGHRA; CDR2 reads YSYEKL. For the CDR3, the DNA is TGCGCCAGCAGCCCCAGGGACAGGAGACATGGCTACACCTTC. Protein product: CASSPRDRRHGYTF.

The rearrangement joins TRBV5-1 to TRBJ2-7, with 10 bases fitting TRBD1. Looked up from germline, CDR1 is SGHRS and CDR2 is YFSETQ. The J segment lost 5 bases and the V segment lost 5 bases, leaving 1 base of the junction unmatched. This CDR3 spans 12 amino acids. DNA of the CDR3: TGCGCCAGCAGGACAGGGGGCAACGAGCAGTACTTC. Amino acid sequence: CASRTGGNEQYF.

This chain connects TRBV5-1 to TRBJ1-1; tentatively, D is TRBD1 (5 bases). The V gene lost 3 bases and the J gene lost 5 bases, with 23 bases spanning the gap. CDR3 size: 17 residues. In germline, CDR1 is SGHRS, CDR2 YFSETQ. CDR3: CASSSGRGGNTGTEAFF. DNA for the CDR3: TGCGCCAGCAGCTCGGGTCGGGGGGGGAATACGGGGACTGAAGCTTTCTTT.

This chain joins TRBV6-6 and TRBJ2-7, with 8 bases fitting TRBD1. The CDR3 sequence is 13 residues long. Looked up from germline, CDR1 is MNHNY and CDR2 is SVGAGI (reference sequence). The J segment lost 6 bases and the V segment lost 6 bases, leaving 7 bases of the junction unmatched. The CDR3 protein is CASRDRVPSEQYF. The CDR3 coding sequence is TGTGCCAGCAGGGACAGGGTCCCCTCCGAGCAGTACTTC.

V is TRBV4-1 and J is TRBJ2-2, with D unclear. This CDR3 is built from 15 residues. Germline V CDR1 and CDR2: MGHRA, YSYEKL. The V end was cut by 2 bases, the J end by 1 base, with 8 bases between. The CDR3 DNA follows: TGCGCCAGCAGCCAAAGTACAGTGAACACCGGGGAGCTGTTTTTT. Protein: CASSQSTVNTGELFF.

V is TRBV19 and J is TRBJ1-1; D might be TRBD1 (6 bases). This CDR3 region has 14 residues. With 5 bases removed from V and 1 base from J, the gap between germline ends came to 11 bases. CDR1 and CDR2 from the germline V gene are LNHDA and SQIVND (reference sequence). The CDR3 sequence: CASSAGQQNTEAFF. The CDR3 DNA reads as TGTGCCAGTAGTGCCGGACAGCAGAACACTGAAGCTTTCTTT.

The chain has TRBV6-1 and TRBJ1-1; 7 bases agree with TRBD1. The V gene end was trimmed by 5 bases and the J gene end by 0 bases; junction bases not matched to a gene: 3. This CDR3 region has 14 residues. Germline V gives CDR1 MNHNS, CDR2 SASEGT. CDR3 residues: CASSSTGMNTEAFF. DNA of the CDR3: TGTGCCAGCAGTTCGACAGGGATGAACACTGAAGCTTTCTTT.

The rearrangement uses TRBV20-1 and TRBJ2-5; tentatively, D is TRBD2 (5 bases). Germline V CDR1 and CDR2: DFQATT, SNEGSKA (reference sequence). The CDR3 consists of 11 residues. This CDR3 reads CSLGLAETQYF. The CDR3 DNA reads TGCAGCCTCGGTCTAGCAGAGACCCAGTACTTC.